Presented here are 15 T cell receptor beta chains from one specimen sequenced in a study of long-term antiretroviral therapy in people with HIV. The immunoSEQ assay was v3.0, run at survey level. Generated by immunoSEQ multiplex PCR, the TCRdb table keeps only in-frame clones and is missing some. Of approximately 11,000 clones in the sample, around 80% were seen once. Sequencing used unsorted PBMCs, obtained 1.8 years after starting antiretroviral therapy. The source is a man aged 40-50 years with HIV.

The V and J genes are TRBV11-3 and TRBJ2-2; D is ambiguous. Germline CDR1 reads SGHNT; CDR2 reads YENEEA. The V end was cut by 1 base, the J end by 2 bases, with 8 bases between. The CDR3 loop spans 15 amino acids. The CDR3 DNA follows: TGTGCCAGCAGCTTAGGGCCAGCCAACACCGGGGAGCTGTTTTTT. Translated, it gives CASSLGPANTGELFF.

This chain connects TRBV4-3 to TRBJ1-2, with 10 bases fitting TRBD1. Trimming removed 6 bases from V and 4 bases from J; junction bases left unmatched: 8. Germline lookup yields CDR1 LGHNA and CDR2 YSLEER. The CDR3 loop spans 15 amino acids. Here the CDR3 DNA reads TGCGCCAGCAGACCCGGGACAGGGGTTTCCTATGGCTACACCTTC. Amino acid sequence: CASRPGTGVSYGYTF.

The chain recombines TRBV10-3 with TRBJ1-5; weak D call: TRBD1 (6 bases). V lost 6 bases to trimming and J lost 4 bases, with 16 bases between them. The germline V gene has CDR1 ENHRY and CDR2 SYGVKD. This CDR3 has 15 residues. In nucleotides, the CDR3 is TGTGCCATCAGCGGGACCTGGGGGGCAAATCAGCCCCAGCATTTT. Translated: CAISGTWGANQPQHF.

The chain joins TRBV7-9 to TRBJ2-7; D perhaps matches TRBD2 (6 bases). CDR1 is SEHNR, CDR2 FQNEAQ, per germline (reference sequence). Trimming took 6 bases from V and 4 from J, leaving 13 bases between them. There are 13 residues in the CDR3. The CDR3 reads CASREGLGYEQYF. The CDR3 region has the DNA TGTGCCAGCAGGGAGGGGTTAGGGTACGAGCAGTACTTC.

The chain has TRBV10-3 and TRBJ1-2; no definite D call. The CDR3 is 15 amino acids. CDR1 and CDR2 from the germline V gene are ENHRY and SYGVKD. Trimming took 0 bases from V and 4 from J, leaving 12 bases between them. CDR3 residues: CAISESNLVSYGYTF. DNA for the CDR3: TGTGCCATCAGTGAGTCGAACCTGGTTTCCTATGGCTACACCTTC.

This clone has just a few counts. The chain joins TRBV6-4 to TRBJ1-5; D is uncertain. V dropped 4 bases and J dropped 0 bases, with 4 bases sitting between them. The CDR3 length is 13 residues. CDR1 is MRHNA and CDR2 is SNTAGT in the germline V gene. The DNA of the CDR3 is TGTGCCAGCAGTGTTGATAGCAATCAGCCCCAGCATTTT. This translates into CASSVDSNQPQHF.

CDR3 DNA sequence: TGTGCCAGCAGTTTGGCCGGAAACAATGAGCAGTTCTTC. Its translation is CASSLAGNNEQFF. V is TRBV27 and J is TRBJ2-1; D remains ambiguous. This CDR3 is built from 13 residues. Per germline, CDR1 MNHEY and CDR2 SMNVEV (reference sequence). Trimming removed 3 bases at V and 5 bases at J, with 8 bases between.

The rearrangement links TRBV7-2 to TRBJ2-3, with 10 positions matching TRBD1. The CDR3 length is 16 residues. With 5 bases clipped from V and 1 base from J, the junction kept 6 bases outside the gene matches. The germline V gene has CDR1 SGHTA and CDR2 FQGNSA. This CDR3 is CASSLDRGLGTDTQYF. CDR3 DNA sequence: TGTGCCAGCAGCCTCGACAGGGGGCTGGGCACAGATACGCAGTATTTT.

This chain links TRBV4-2 with TRBJ2-7; 9 bases match TRBD1. The length of the CDR3 is 15 residues. V lost 2 bases and J lost 6; bases outside the gene matches: 8. Germline lookup yields CDR1 LGHNA and CDR2 YNFKEQ. CDR3 region: CASSQRTGEPAEQYF. CDR3 nucleotide sequence: TGTGCCAGCAGCCAACGGACAGGGGAACCTGCCGAGCAGTACTTC.

In DNA form, the CDR3 reads TGTGCCAGCAGGGAGCTAGCGGGAGGGTCCTACAATGAGCAGTTCTTC. The encoded protein is CASRELAGGSYNEQFF. V usage is TRBV2 and J usage is TRBJ2-1; 12 bases map to TRBD2. Germline V lookup: CDR1 SNHLY, CDR2 FYNNEI. The CDR3 is 16 residues long. The J segment lost 1 base and the V segment lost 6 bases, leaving 4 bases of the junction unmatched.

This chain connects TRBV7-6 to TRBJ2-5, with D uncertain. Germline V lookup: CDR1 SGHVS, CDR2 FNYEAQ. V lost 5 bases, J lost 2 bases, and 9 bases lay in between. The length of the CDR3 is 13 residues. The CDR3 DNA sequence: TGTGCCAGCAGCAGAAAGTGGCAAGAGACCCAGTACTTC. It specifies CASSRKWQETQYF. The full variable domain, rest sourced from reference TRBV7-6 and TRBJ2-5, is GAGVSQSPRYKVTKRGQDVALRCDPISGHVSLYWYRQALGQGPEFLTYFNYEAQQDKSGLPNDRFSAERPEGSISTLTIQRTEQRDSAMYRCASSRKWQETQYFGPGTRLLVL.

The chain couples TRBV5-4 to TRBJ2-1; 9 nucleotides align to TRBD1. V lost 3 bases to trimming and J lost 15 bases; unmatched junction nucleotides: 4. There are 11 residues in the CDR3. Per germline, CDR1 SGHNT and CDR2 YYREEE (reference sequence). The CDR3 is CASSSGTGLFF. The CDR3 DNA reads as TGTGCCAGCAGCTCAGGGACAGGGCTGTTCTTC.

This clone showed up just a few times. The chain combines TRBV7-3 with TRBJ2-2; 11 positions agree with TRBD2. CDR3 length: 14 residues. CDR1 and CDR2 (germline): SGHTA, FQGTGA. V lost 7 bases, J lost 5 bases, and 3 bases stayed unmatched. The CDR3 nucleotides read TGTGCCAGCACTAGACTAGCGGGGACCGGGGAGCTGTTTTTT. Amino acid sequence: CASTRLAGTGELFF.

This chain joins TRBV7-3 and TRBJ1-1, with D maybe TRBD1 (5 bases). CDR3 length: 14 amino acids. The germline V and J ends were trimmed by 5 bases and 4 bases, with 14 bases remaining between them. Germline V gene sequence: CDR1 SGHTA, CDR2 FQGTGA. The CDR3 region has the DNA TGTGCCAGCAGCAACCCCGCTAGGGGCACTGAAGCTTTCTTT. Protein sequence: CASSNPARGTEAFF.

The chain combines TRBV10-3 with TRBJ1-4; 8 nucleotides agree with TRBD1. The CDR3 is 14 residues long. CDR1 and CDR2 from the germline V gene are ENHRY and SYGVKD. The trim removed 2 bases at V and 7 bases at J, leaving 3 bases unmatched. As DNA, the CDR3 is TGTGCCATCAGTGAGGGGACAGGTTTTGAAAAACTGTTTTTT. Its protein is CAISEGTGFEKLFF.